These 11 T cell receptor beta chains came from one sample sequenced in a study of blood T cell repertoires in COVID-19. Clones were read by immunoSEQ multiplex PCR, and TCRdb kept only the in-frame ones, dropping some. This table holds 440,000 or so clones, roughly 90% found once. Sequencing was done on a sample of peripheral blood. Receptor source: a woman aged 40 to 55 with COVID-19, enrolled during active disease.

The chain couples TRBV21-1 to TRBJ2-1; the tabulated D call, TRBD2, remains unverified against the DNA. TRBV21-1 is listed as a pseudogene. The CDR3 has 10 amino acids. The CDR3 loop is CASSSGKQFF. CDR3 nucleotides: TGTGCCAGCAGCTCCGGGAAGCAGTTCTTC.

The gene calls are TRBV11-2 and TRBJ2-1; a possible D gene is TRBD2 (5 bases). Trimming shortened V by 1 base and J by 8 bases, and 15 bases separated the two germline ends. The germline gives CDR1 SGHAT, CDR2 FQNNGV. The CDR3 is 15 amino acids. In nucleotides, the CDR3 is TGTGCCAGCAGCTTAGGCTCGGGGAGTCCACATGAGCAGTTCTTC. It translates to CASSLGSGSPHEQFF.

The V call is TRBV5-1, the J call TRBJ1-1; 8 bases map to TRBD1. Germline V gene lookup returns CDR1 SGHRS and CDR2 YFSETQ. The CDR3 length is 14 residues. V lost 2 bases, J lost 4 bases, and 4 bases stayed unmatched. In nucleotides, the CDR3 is TGCGCCAGCAGCTTTCCAGGGGGCGGCACTGAAGCTTTCTTT. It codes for CASSFPGGGTEAFF.

The CDR3 is CASRSRGGRDSYEQYF. The CDR3 coding sequence is TGTGCCAGCAGGTCGAGGGGCGGGAGGGACTCCTACGAGCAGTACTTC. This chain joins TRBV28 and TRBJ2-7; 9 nucleotides agree with TRBD2. CDR3 size: 16 residues. Trimming removed 6 bases from V and 0 bases from J; junction bases left unmatched: 9. Germline V CDR1 and CDR2: MDHEN, SYDVKM.

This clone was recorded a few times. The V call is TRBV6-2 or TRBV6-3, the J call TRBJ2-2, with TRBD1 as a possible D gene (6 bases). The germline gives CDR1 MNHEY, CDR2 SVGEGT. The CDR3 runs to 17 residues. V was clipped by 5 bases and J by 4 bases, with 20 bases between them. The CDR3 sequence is CASSTSLGARRTGELFF. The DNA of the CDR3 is TGTGCCAGCAGTACCTCGTTGGGGGCGCGACGCACCGGGGAGCTGTTTTTT.

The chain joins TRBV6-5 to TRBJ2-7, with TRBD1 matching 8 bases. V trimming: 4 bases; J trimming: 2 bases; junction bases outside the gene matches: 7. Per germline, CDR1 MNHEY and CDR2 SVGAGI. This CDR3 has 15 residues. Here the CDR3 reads CASSSIRDRPYEQYF. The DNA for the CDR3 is TGTGCCAGCAGTTCTATCCGGGACAGGCCCTACGAGCAGTACTTC.

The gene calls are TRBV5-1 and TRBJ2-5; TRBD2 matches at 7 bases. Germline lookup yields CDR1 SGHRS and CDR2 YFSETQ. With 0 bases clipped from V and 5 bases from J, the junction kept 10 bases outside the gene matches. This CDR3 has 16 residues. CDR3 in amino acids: CASSLAGTTLMETQYF. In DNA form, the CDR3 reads TGCGCCAGCAGCTTGGCCGGGACTACCCTTATGGAGACCCAGTACTTC.

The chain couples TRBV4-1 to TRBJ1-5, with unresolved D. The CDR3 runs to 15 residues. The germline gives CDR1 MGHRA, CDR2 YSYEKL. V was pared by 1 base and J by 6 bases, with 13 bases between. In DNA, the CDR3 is TGCGCCAGCAGCCAAGGACCCGGAGTCGGTCAGCCCCAGCATTTT. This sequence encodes CASSQGPGVGQPQHF.

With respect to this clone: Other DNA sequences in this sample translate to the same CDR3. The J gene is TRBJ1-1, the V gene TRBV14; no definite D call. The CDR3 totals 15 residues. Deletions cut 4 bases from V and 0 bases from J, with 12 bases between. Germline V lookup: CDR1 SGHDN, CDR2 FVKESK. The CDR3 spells CASSLRTGMNTEAFF. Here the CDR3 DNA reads TGTGCCAGCAGCCTACGGACGGGAATGAACACTGAAGCTTTCTTT.

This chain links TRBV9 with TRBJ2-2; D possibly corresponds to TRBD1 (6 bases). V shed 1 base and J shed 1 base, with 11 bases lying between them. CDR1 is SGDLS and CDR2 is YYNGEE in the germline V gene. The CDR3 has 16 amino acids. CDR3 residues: CASSVYGRGNTGELFF. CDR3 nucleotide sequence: TGTGCCAGCAGCGTATATGGCAGGGGGAACACCGGGGAGCTGTTTTTT.

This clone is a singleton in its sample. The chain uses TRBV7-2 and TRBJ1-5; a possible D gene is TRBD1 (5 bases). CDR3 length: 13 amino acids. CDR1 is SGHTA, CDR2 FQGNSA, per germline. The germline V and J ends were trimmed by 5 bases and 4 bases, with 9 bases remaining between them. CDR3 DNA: TGTGCCAGCAGCATCCGGACAAATCAGCCCCAGCATTTT. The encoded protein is CASSIRTNQPQHF.